The rows below give T cell receptor beta chains drawn from one sample of a study of blood T cells in healthy people across ages. TCRdb reprocessed the 5' RACE reads with MiXCR, giving one entry per CDR3 protein. The table records about 620,000 distinct CDR3 sequences, roughly half of them present only once. The sequenced sample was blood. The receptors originated from an elderly woman in good health. The CDR3 runs from the conserved cysteine through the conserved F or W. The order of the fields is J gene, V gene, clone size, CDR3 length, D gene, CDR3 DNA, CDR3 protein. D genes are given only for firm matches. A row's size may be missing; if present it is once, few, many or a size class.

TRBJ1-3 TRBV2 few 14 TRBD1 TGTGCCAGCAGGGGACAGGGTGTTGGAAACACCATATATTTT CASRGQGVGNTIYF
TRBJ2-7 TRBV5-1 NA 15 NA TGCGCCAGCAGACAGGAACCTGGACAGCACTACGAGCAGTACTTC CASRQEPGQHYEQYF
TRBJ2-7 TRBV28 few 11 NA TGTGCCAGCAGTATTACGACAGGGCAGTACTTC CASSITTGQYF
TRBJ2-1 TRBV28 many 15 NA TGTGCCAGCCCTCCCCTTGGCGGGTTGGGGGACGAGCAGTTCTTC CASPPLGGLGDEQFF
TRBJ2-7 TRBV11-2 NA 15 NA TGTGCCAGCAGCTTAGTTTCAAGGCTGTCCTACGAGCAGTACTTC CASSLVSRLSYEQYF
TRBJ2-3 TRBV7-3 NA 12 TRBD1 TGTGCCAGCAGCCGGTTGACAGGGATGCAGTATTTT CASSRLTGMQYF
TRBJ2-5 TRBV29-1 NA 13 NA TGCAGCGTGGAGGGAGACAGAGAAGAGACCCAGTACTTC CSVEGDREETQYF
TRBJ2-1 TRBV6-2/TRBV6-3 many 16 NA TGTGCCAGCAGCCTCCTGTTCGGGGGAGGCTACAATGAGCAGTTCTTC CASSLLFGGGYNEQFF
TRBJ2-1 TRBV3-1 NA 16 NA TGTGCCAGCAGCCCAACAGCGGGCGGGCCCTACAATGAGCAGTTCTTC CASSPTAGGPYNEQFF
TRBJ2-3 TRBV6-6 NA 15 TRBD2 TGTGCCAGCAGCCTGGGTAGCGGGAACGCAGATACGCAGTATTTT CASSLGSGNADTQYF